The rows below give T cell receptor beta chains drawn from one sample of a study of T cells after yellow fever vaccination. TCRdb redid the calling of the 5' RACE reads with MiXCR, one entry per CDR3 protein. The sample contains under 100,000 distinct CDR3 sequences, 5.8% of which appear only once. Here the sequenced sample was CD8+ T cells sorted from PBMCs, taken 10 days after the yellow fever booster vaccination. These TCRs come from a man younger than 30 who received the YFV17D yellow fever vaccine. CDR3s include the opening cysteine and the closing phenylalanine or tryptophan. D genes are given only for firm matches. Clone size, where shown, is once, few, many, or a class for clones that have expanded.

TRBJ1-1 | few | - | TRBV27 | TGTGCCAGCAGGCGGCATGTGAACACTGAAGCTTTCTTT | CASRRHVNTEAFF
TRBJ1-5 | - | - | TRBV5-5 | TGTGCCAGCAGCTTGGACCAGAAGCCTTATCAGCCCCAGCATTTT | CASSLDQKPYQPQHF
TRBJ2-7 | - | TRBD2 | TRBV7-6 | TGTGCCAGCAGCTTAGAAAGCGGGGGCTACGACGAGCAGTACTTC | CASSLESGGYDEQYF
TRBJ2-2 | - | TRBD2 | TRBV5-6 | TGTGCCAGCAGCTTGGGACTAGCGGGGGGGCCAACCGGCGGGTCCACCGGGGAGCTGTTTTTT | CASSLGLAGGPTGGSTGELFF
TRBJ2-3 | many | - | TRBV27 | TGTGCCAGCATGGCCCTAGCGAAGCCAGATACGCAGTATTTT | CASMALAKPDTQYF
TRBJ1-5 | - | - | TRBV7-2 | TGTGCCAGCAGCCCCCGTTTCCCCCTCCATCAGCCCCAGCATTTT | CASSPRFPLHQPQHF
TRBJ2-3 | few | - | TRBV6-6 | TGTGCCAGCAGTTCTTGGGCCACAGATACGCAGTATTTT | CASSSWATDTQYF
TRBJ2-3 | - | - | TRBV6-5 | TGTGCCAGCAAACCGAGGACAGACACAGATACGCAGTATTTT | CASKPRTDTDTQYF
TRBJ2-1 | - | TRBD2 | TRBV12-3/TRBV12-4 | TGTGCCAGCCACCACGGGCTAGCGGCCAGAAATGAGCAGTTCTTC | CASHHGLAARNEQFF
TRBJ1-2 | few | TRBD1 | TRBV7-3 | TGTGCCAGCAGCACCGGGACAGCCTATGGCTACACCTTC | CASSTGTAYGYTF
TRBJ1-6 | few | - | TRBV20-1 | TGCAGTGCTAGGGGGGCCGACAGCTCCTATAATTCACCCCTCCACTTT | CSARGADSSYNSPLHF
TRBJ2-5 | many | TRBD1 | TRBV4-2 | TGTGCCAGCAGCCTGACAGGGGGCAGGGAGACCCAGTACTTC | CASSLTGGRETQYF
TRBJ1-2 | few | TRBD1 | TRBV20-1 | TGCAGTGCCCTCGGTGACAGGGGGATTAAGTGGGTTAACTATGGCTACACCTTC | CSALGDRGIKWVNYGYTF
TRBJ2-2 | many | - | TRBV5-4 | TGTGCCAGCAGCTTCCGGGCCGCGAACACCGGGGAGCTGTTTTTT | CASSFRAANTGELFF
TRBJ1-3 | few | - | TRBV29-1 | TGCAGCGCCTGGGCGGAACAGGACCAAAACACCATATATTTT | CSAWAEQDQNTIYF
TRBJ2-1 | many | TRBD2 | TRBV19 | TGTGCCAGTAAGGCGGGGACTAATGGAGTCTTC | CASKAGTNGVF
TRBJ2-1 | - | - | TRBV20-1 | TGCAGTGCGGCCCACTCCGCCGGAAGTTTCGATGAGCAGTTCTTC | CSAAHSAGSFDEQFF
TRBJ2-5 | many | - | TRBV4-1 | TGCGCCAGCAGCCAAGCGGTCAACCCGCCCAGGGAGACCCAGTACTTC | CASSQAVNPPRETQYF
TRBJ2-1 | - | - | TRBV6-5 | TGTGCCAGCAGTTCCCCGGGACTCCCTACCTACAATGAGCAGTTCTTC | CASSSPGLPTYNEQFF
TRBJ1-1 | - | - | TRBV5-5 | TGTGCCAGCAGCTTGGCTCCAGGGCAGAACACTGAAGCTTTCTTT | CASSLAPGQNTEAFF
TRBJ1-2 | - | TRBD1 | TRBV27 | TGTGCCAGCAGCATACTTCCCAGGGGGCACTACACCTTC | CASSILPRGHYTF
TRBJ2-7 | - | TRBD1 | TRBV4-3 | TGCGCCAGCAGCCAAGATCGACAGGGGTCCTACGAGCAGTACTTC | CASSQDRQGSYEQYF
TRBJ2-1 | - | - | TRBV12-1 | TGTGCCAGCAGCCCCACTACGATAGCGTGGAGGGGGCCCTACAATGAGCAGTTCTTC | CASSPTTIAWRGPYNEQFF
TRBJ1-3 | - | TRBD1 | TRBV20-1 | TGCAGTGCTAGAGATCTAAGACAGGGTGGTATGACCATATATTTT | CSARDLRQGGMTIYF